This passage covers 23 T cell receptor beta chains from one sample sequenced in a study of cytomegalovirus exposure and HLA in healthy donors. In the PCR, 60 Vbeta and 13 Jbeta primers were used. Using immunoSEQ multiplex PCR, the repertoire was profiled, and TCRdb retains in-frame clones only, with some absent. In the table there are approximately 150,000 clones, approximately 81% of which are singletons. The specimen sequenced was PBMCs. The receptor source for this set is a boy younger than 10 in good health and CMV-seronegative.

This clone was observed a single time. The chain joins TRBV28 to TRBJ1-2; TRBD1 aligns across 9 bases. The J segment lost 4 bases and the V segment lost 6 bases, leaving 9 bases of the junction unmatched. The CDR3 sequence is 15 residues long. The germline V gene has CDR1 MDHEN and CDR2 SYDVKM. CDR3 sequence reads: CASSFAGQGIYGYTF. CDR3 in DNA: TGTGCCAGCAGCTTCGCTGGACAGGGGATCTATGGCTACACCTTC.

The chain employs TRBV4-2 and TRBJ2-5; TRBD1 matches at 9 bases. This CDR3 spans 16 amino acids. The V and J ends lost 0 bases and 2 bases, in that order; junction bases with no gene match: 4. CDR1 LGHNA and CDR2 YNFKEQ come from the germline V gene. The CDR3 protein is CASSQERGTGQETQYF. CDR3 coding DNA: TGTGCCAGCAGCCAAGAAAGAGGGACAGGGCAAGAGACCCAGTACTTC.

This rearrangement joins TRBV6-1 to TRBJ2-7, with D perhaps matching TRBD1 (5 bases). Germline V CDR1 and CDR2: MNHNS, SASEGT. V lost 4 bases to trimming and J lost 2 bases, with 12 bases between them. This CDR3 contains 14 residues. CDR3 residues: CASSVGVGAYEQYF. In DNA, the CDR3 is TGTGCCAGCAGTGTAGGGGTAGGCGCCTACGAGCAGTACTTC.

J is TRBJ1-1 and V is TRBV7-9; D perhaps matches TRBD1 (6 bases). The CDR3 totals 17 residues. Germline V gene data show CDR1 as SEHNR and CDR2 as FQNEAQ (reference sequence). Trimming left V 5 bases short and J 3 bases short, with 22 bases between. Written as DNA, the CDR3 is TGTGCCAGCAGCCCACTGGGGCAGGGGATCCTGGACACTGAAGCTTTCTTT. It translates to CASSPLGQGILDTEAFF. Filled out from reference TRBV7-9 and TRBJ1-1, the complete variable domain reads DTGVSQNPRHKITKRGQNVTFRCDPISEHNRLYWYRQTLGQGPEFLTYFQNEAQLEKSRLLSDRFSAERPKGSFSTLEIQRTEQGDSAMYLCASSPLGQGILDTEAFFGQGTRLTVV.

This chain connects TRBV15 to TRBJ2-7, with a possible D match to TRBD2 (6 bases). The germline V gene has CDR1 LNHNV and CDR2 YYDKDF (reference sequence). Trimming pared 4 bases from V and 5 bases from J, leaving 21 bases between. The CDR3 sequence is 16 residues long. CDR3 sequence: CATSTSGTAGNHEQYF. Written as DNA, the CDR3 is TGTGCCACCAGCACCTCCGGGACGGCGGGAAACCACGAGCAGTACTTC.

The V and J genes are TRBV27 and TRBJ1-4; 7 bases map to TRBD1. Germline V lookup: CDR1 MNHEY, CDR2 SMNVEV (reference sequence). CDR3 size: 15 residues. V lost 6 bases and J lost 0; bases outside the gene matches: 4. The CDR3 sequence is CASRKTGSTNEKLFF. Written as DNA, the CDR3 is TGTGCCAGCAGAAAGACAGGGTCAACTAATGAAAAACTGTTTTTT.

V gene TRBV28 combines with J gene TRBJ2-7; 9 bases map to TRBD1. Looked up from germline, CDR1 is MDHEN and CDR2 is SYDVKM. J was trimmed by 4 bases and V by 5 bases; bases with no gene match: 12. The CDR3 covers 16 residues. The CDR3 is CASSHTGGVGLYEQYF. The CDR3 DNA reads TGTGCCAGCAGTCACACAGGGGGCGTCGGACTGTACGAGCAGTACTTC.

This rearrangement joins TRBV11-3 to TRBJ2-1, with a possible D match to TRBD2 (6 bases). Germline CDR1 SGHNT, CDR2 YENEEA. This CDR3 region has 16 residues. V was clipped by 2 bases and J by 0 bases, with 11 bases between them. The CDR3 here is CASSLPSVRSYNEQFF. DNA of the CDR3: TGTGCCAGCAGCTTACCTAGCGTGCGCTCCTACAATGAGCAGTTCTTC.

This clone was seen only once. The V call is TRBV5-4, the J call TRBJ1-6; the D is unclear. Trimming removed 0 bases at V and 10 bases at J, with 5 bases between. Germline CDR1 is SGHNT and CDR2 is YYREEE (reference sequence). This CDR3 is built from 12 residues. The CDR3 coding sequence is TGTGCCAGCAGCTTGGACCGGTCACCCCTCCACTTT. As protein: CASSLDRSPLHF.

This chain connects TRBV9 to TRBJ2-7, with a weak D call TRBD2 (5 bases). Between the trimmed V and J ends, which lost 0 bases and 5 bases, there was a span of 9 bases. This CDR3 region has 13 residues. Germline-derived CDR1 and CDR2 are SGDLS and YYNGEE. The CDR3 protein is CASSVGLAHEQYF. The CDR3 bases are TGTGCCAGCAGCGTAGGGCTAGCCCACGAGCAGTACTTC. Looking up the rest from reference TRBV9 and TRBJ2-7 gives the full variable domain: DSGVTQTPKHLITATGQRVTLRCSPRSGDLSVYWYQQSLDQGLQFLIQYYNGEERAKGNILERFSAQQFPDLHSELNLSSLELGDSALYFCASSVGLAHEQYFGPGTRLTVT.

This chain connects TRBV20-1 to TRBJ1-3; D ambiguous. Germline CDR1 reads DFQATT; CDR2 reads SNEGSKA (reference sequence). The CDR3 has 11 amino acids. V lost 5 bases and J 3 bases, leaving 5 bases between the germline ends. This chain's CDR3 is CSAVLGNTIYF. In DNA form, the CDR3 reads TGCAGTGCTGTACTTGGAAACACCATATATTTT.

The chain couples TRBV5-4 to TRBJ1-6, with D uncertain. The CDR3 length is 15 residues. V dropped 0 bases and J dropped 7 bases, with 11 bases sitting between them. Germline CDR1 and CDR2: SGHNT and YYREEE (reference sequence). The CDR3 spells CASSLGFTGNSPLHF. The CDR3 nucleotides read TGTGCCAGCAGCTTGGGATTTACGGGGAATTCACCCCTCCACTTT.

The chain uses TRBV7-2 and TRBJ2-7; TRBD2 aligns across 9 bases. With 3 bases clipped from V and 6 bases from J, the junction kept 9 bases outside the gene matches. The CDR3 consists of 15 residues. Germline V lookup: CDR1 SGHTA, CDR2 FQGNSA. Written as DNA, the CDR3 is TGTGCCAGCAGCTTGGGCGGGAGGGCCTTATCCGAGCAGTACTTC. This codes for CASSLGGRALSEQYF.

The chain is built from TRBV5-6 and TRBJ1-6; D uncertain. Germline CDR1 and CDR2: SGHDT and YYEEEE. V was trimmed by 1 base and J by 10 bases, leaving 12 bases between them. The CDR3 is 14 residues long. The CDR3 nucleotides read TGTGCCAGCAGCTTGCCGGCCGGGAGCTCACCCCTCCACTTT. Protein: CASSLPAGSSPLHF.

The chain uses TRBV4-3 and TRBJ1-1; perhaps TRBD1 as D (5 bases). The CDR3 spans 16 residues. Germline values: CDR1 LGHNA, CDR2 YSLEER. V lost 0 bases and J lost 4, with 15 bases in between. The CDR3 region has the DNA TGCGCCAGCAGCCAAGATTTGGGAGGGGAAATCACTGAAGCTTTCTTT. It encodes CASSQDLGGEITEAFF.

This clone has more than one count but fewer than ten. The chain has TRBV5-6 and TRBJ2-3; TRBD2 matches 10 bases. Germline loops: CDR1 SGHDT, CDR2 YYEEEE. J lost 0 bases, V lost 3 bases, and 7 bases had no gene match. CDR3 size: 17 residues. The CDR3 here is CASSSFGLAASTDTQYF. CDR3 DNA: TGTGCCAGCAGCTCATTTGGACTAGCGGCTAGCACAGATACGCAGTATTTT.

This clone was seen more than once but under ten times. The chain recombines TRBV5-1 with TRBJ2-7; 12 nucleotides line up with TRBD2. Trimming removed 4 bases from V and 3 bases from J; junction bases left unmatched: 2. Germline assignment: CDR1 SGHRS and CDR2 YFSETQ. This CDR3 is 14 amino acids long. The CDR3 here is CASSLTSGGYEQYF. CDR3 nucleotides: TGCGCCAGCAGCCTGACTAGCGGGGGCTACGAGCAGTACTTC. Complete variable domain (other parts from reference TRBV5-1 and TRBJ2-7): KAGVTQTPRYLIKTRGQQVTLSCSPISGHRSVSWYQQTPGQGLQFLFEYFSETQRNKGNFPGRFSGRQFSNSRSEMNVSTLELGDSALYLCASSLTSGGYEQYFGPGTRLTVT.

The rearrangement uses TRBV18 and TRBJ2-2; no clear D gene. Trimming cost V 6 bases and J 0 bases, with 8 bases left between them. Germline-derived CDR1 and CDR2 are KGHSH and LQKENI. CDR3 length: 14 residues. CDR3 amino acids: CASSLYSNTGELFF. In DNA form, the CDR3 reads TGTGCCAGCTCCCTCTACTCGAACACCGGGGAGCTGTTTTTT.

The chain couples TRBV9 to TRBJ1-1, with D possibly being TRBD1 (5 bases). This CDR3 spans 13 amino acids. V dropped 1 base and J dropped 4 bases, with 8 bases sitting between them. Germline CDR1 reads SGDLS; CDR2 reads YYNGEE. The CDR3 region is CASSVIGGTEAFF. The CDR3 DNA is TGTGCCAGCAGCGTAATCGGGGGCACTGAAGCTTTCTTT.

The J gene is TRBJ2-2, the V gene TRBV6-1; 10 bases are a match to TRBD2. With 7 bases clipped from V and 4 bases from J, the junction kept 6 bases outside the gene matches. CDR3 size: 15 residues. CDR1 and CDR2 (germline): MNHNS, SASEGT. Written as DNA, the CDR3 is TGTGCCAGCAACCCTTTAGCGGGGGGCACCGGGGAGCTGTTTTTT. Translation gives CASNPLAGGTGELFF.

The chain carries TRBV11-2 and TRBJ2-5; D ambiguous. The germline CDR1 and CDR2 sequences are SGHAT and FQNNGV. Trimming stripped 5 bases from V and 7 bases from J, with 11 bases between. The CDR3 has 12 amino acids. The CDR3 spells CASSLSSGTQYF. The CDR3 DNA follows: TGTGCCAGCAGCCTAAGTTCCGGGACCCAGTACTTC.

The genes are TRBV5-5 and TRBJ2-2; TRBD2 agrees at 8 bases. Germline V lookup: CDR1 SGHKS, CDR2 YYEKEE (reference sequence). The CDR3 extends over 16 amino acids. The trim removed 0 bases at V and 4 bases at J, leaving 5 bases unmatched. CDR3 region: CASSLGGGSITGELFF. The CDR3 DNA reads as TGTGCCAGCAGCTTGGGCGGGGGGAGCATCACCGGGGAGCTGTTTTTT.

The gene calls are TRBV9 and TRBJ2-5, with D perhaps matching TRBD2 (8 bases). The CDR3 contains 16 residues. Trimming cost V 3 bases and J 2 bases, with 17 bases left between them. In germline, CDR1 is SGDLS, CDR2 YYNGEE. CDR3 sequence (DNA): TGTGCCAGCAGCGCAAACGCGGGGGGACAGCAAGAGACCCAGTACTTC. Encoded protein: CASSANAGGQQETQYF.